This entry concerns a single T cell receptor (beta chain). The germline V gene encodes CDR1 MGHRA and CDR2 YSYEKL. CDR3 length equals 17 residues. V lost 1 base to trimming and J lost 7 bases; unmatched junction nucleotides: 10. TCRdb's copy holds only in-frame clones and misses some; the assay was immunoSEQ multiplex PCR. The data show roughly 60,000 clones, approximately 80% seen once. The sample comes from a study of blood T cell repertoires in COVID-19. This rearrangement joins TRBV4-1 to TRBJ2-2; 9 bases align to TRBD2. Sequencing was carried out using peripheral blood. The TCR originated in a man in his fifties or sixties with acute or convalescent COVID-19. The CDR3 here is CASSQGPAGGPFGELFF. The CDR3 DNA is TGCGCCAGCAGCCAAGGTCCGGCGGGGGGGCCGTTCGGGGAGCTGTTTTTT.